The next 29 T cell receptor beta chains were all read from a single sample in a study of graft-versus-host responses after intestinal transplantation. This table comes from immunoSEQ multiplex PCR, and its TCRdb copy is limited to in-frame clones, with some not included. Of roughly 100,000 clones listed, roughly 93% were seen once; the top ten hold around 1%. Antigens of these TCRs are unknown. The sample in question was unstimulated CD8+ T cells sorted from spleen or lymph node cells, obtained before intestinal transplant. These receptors originate from a human donor who received an intestinal transplant.

The rearrangement joins TRBV11-2 to TRBJ2-7; D remains unclear. This CDR3 contains 17 residues. Germline loops: CDR1 SGHAT, CDR2 FQNNGV. The ends were cut back, 1 base at V and 5 bases at J, with 21 bases in the middle. CDR3 region: CASSLGSQVGNLNEQYF. In DNA, the CDR3 is TGTGCCAGCAGCTTAGGCTCTCAGGTGGGTAATCTCAACGAGCAGTACTTC.

The CDR3 region is CASSQVGLAGGINQETQYF. As DNA, the CDR3 is TGTGCCAGCAGCCAAGTTGGGCTAGCGGGGGGGATAAACCAAGAGACCCAGTACTTC. The chain employs TRBV4-2 and TRBJ2-5, with 12 positions matching TRBD2. J was trimmed by 0 bases and V by 1 base; bases with no gene match: 9. The germline V gene encodes CDR1 LGHNA and CDR2 YNFKEQ. The CDR3 length is 19 residues.

The chain links TRBV10-3 to TRBJ2-7; TRBD1 might be the D (5 bases). The germline V gene encodes CDR1 ENHRY and CDR2 SYGVKD. V was pared by 1 base and J by 2 bases, with 15 bases between. This CDR3 contains 16 residues. The CDR3 is CAISEYQDSRTYEQYF. The CDR3 DNA sequence: TGTGCCATCAGTGAGTATCAAGACAGTCGCACCTACGAGCAGTACTTC.

The chain joins TRBV7-8 to TRBJ1-4; 8 bases map to TRBD1. The CDR3 loop spans 18 amino acids. The germline V gene encodes CDR1 SGHVS and CDR2 FQNEAQ. V lost 5 bases to trimming and J lost 0 bases; unmatched junction nucleotides: 11. CDR3 bases: TGTGCCAGCAGCCCCGGGACAGGACGAGTTGCAACTAATGAAAAACTGTTTTTT. Translating gives CASSPGTGRVATNEKLFF.

This sequence joins TRBV15 and TRBJ2-1, with 11 nucleotides matching TRBD2. Germline CDR1 and CDR2: LNHNV and YYDKDF (reference sequence). Trimming took 8 bases from V and 8 from J; bases not matched to a gene: 8. The CDR3 totals 14 residues. CDR3: CATGLAGGYDEQFF. Here the CDR3 DNA reads TGTGCCACCGGGCTAGCGGGGGGTTACGATGAGCAGTTCTTC.

This chain joins TRBV2 and TRBJ1-1; D is perhaps TRBD1 (5 bases). This CDR3 is built from 13 residues. V lost 7 bases to trimming and J lost 1 base, with 10 bases between them. Per the germline V gene, CDR1 is SNHLY and CDR2 is FYNNEI. DNA for the CDR3: TGTGCCAGCAAACTACAGGCGAACACTGAAGCTTTCTTT. Protein: CASKLQANTEAFF.

Note on this clone: The junction departs from germline at one end; a sequencing error may be responsible. The sample holds other DNA sequences that translate to the same CDR3. The chain carries TRBV5-4 and TRBJ1-2; a possible D gene is TRBD1 (6 bases). Per the germline V gene, CDR1 is SGHNT and CDR2 is YYREEE (reference sequence). This CDR3 has 15 residues. The CDR3 bases are TGCGCCAGCAGCCCGGGGACAATACTTAACTATGGCTACACCTTC. Translating it yields CASSPGTILNYGYTF.

V usage is TRBV27 and J usage is TRBJ2-2; D unresolved. V shed 5 bases and J shed 1 base, with 11 bases lying between them. The germline V gene encodes CDR1 MNHEY and CDR2 SMNVEV (reference sequence). The CDR3 is 15 amino acids. This CDR3 is CASSLDPVNTGELFF. The CDR3 nucleotides read TGTGCCAGCAGTCTGGACCCGGTGAACACCGGGGAGCTGTTTTTT.

The rearrangement joins TRBV27 to TRBJ2-1; D is uncertain. CDR1 and CDR2 from the germline V gene are MNHEY and SMNVEV (reference sequence). CDR3 size: 14 residues. The V and J ends lost 3 bases and 8 bases respectively, with 14 bases between them. CDR3 DNA sequence: TGTGCCAGCAGTTTTAGAGGTTCGTTGCATGAGCAGTTCTTC. It yields the protein CASSFRGSLHEQFF.

The V call is TRBV9, the J call TRBJ1-1; D might be TRBD1 (5 bases). The germline V gene encodes CDR1 SGDLS and CDR2 YYNGEE. V was cut by 5 bases and J by 0 bases, with 8 bases left in between. CDR3 length: 13 residues. The CDR3 nucleotides are TGTGCCAGCAGTGGGACCATGAACACTGAAGCTTTCTTT. Translation gives CASSGTMNTEAFF.

This clone was detected a few times. This sequence joins TRBV10-1 and TRBJ1-2, with no clear D. CDR1 is WNHNN, CDR2 SYGVQD, per germline (reference sequence). The CDR3 length is 13 residues. Trimming stripped 3 bases from V and 3 bases from J, with 8 bases between. CDR3 bases: TGCGCCAGCAGTGACCGGACTGACTATGGCTACACCTTC. Translating gives CASSDRTDYGYTF.

In nucleotides, the CDR3 is TGTGCCAGCAGCCAAGACGTGGAATCCCAAGAGACCCAGTACTTC. Translation gives CASSQDVESQETQYF. This rearrangement joins TRBV4-2 to TRBJ2-5; D is unresolved. V lost 0 bases and J lost 1, with 9 bases in between. Germline-derived CDR1 and CDR2 are LGHNA and YNFKEQ. The CDR3 is 15 residues long.

The chain joins TRBV2 to TRBJ2-3, with TRBD1 as a possible D gene (5 bases). This CDR3 has 15 residues. Trimming removed 10 bases from V and 0 bases from J, with 17 bases in between. CDR1 SNHLY and CDR2 FYNNEI come from the germline V gene. CDR3: CAIPSPQGSTDTQYF. The CDR3 DNA reads as TGTGCCATCCCGTCCCCGCAGGGCAGCACAGATACGCAGTATTTT. Combining the CDR3 with reference TRBV2 and TRBJ2-3 gives the whole variable domain EPEVTQTPSHQVTQMGQEVILRCVPISNHLYFYWYRQILGQKVEFLVSFYNNEISEKSEIFDDQFSVERPDGSNFTLKIRSTKLEDSAMYFCAIPSPQGSTDTQYFGPGTRLTVL.

This rearrangement joins TRBV15 to TRBJ2-3; unclear D gene. CDR3 size: 15 residues. With 0 bases removed from V and 1 base from J, the gap between germline ends came to 8 bases. Per germline, CDR1 LNHNV and CDR2 YYDKDF (reference sequence). The CDR3 protein is CATSREARGTDTQYF. The CDR3 DNA reads as TGTGCCACCAGCAGAGAGGCCCGGGGCACAGATACGCAGTATTTT.

This clone came up once. The V and J genes are TRBV4-1 and TRBJ2-1; unclear D gene. V shed 11 bases and J shed 9 bases, with 14 bases lying between them. Germline lookup yields CDR1 MGHRA and CDR2 YSYEKL. This CDR3 is 11 amino acids long. Here the CDR3 reads CAAGGGTEQFF. CDR3 nucleotides: TGCGCCGCCGGCGGCGGAACTGAGCAGTTCTTC.

This clone was seen a handful of times. The CDR3 sequence is CASSPGTAYEQYF. The DNA of the CDR3 is TGTGCCAGCAGCCCCGGGACAGCCTACGAGCAGTACTTC. The chain carries TRBV11-2 and TRBJ2-7; TRBD1 matches at 7 bases. The CDR3 is made up of 13 amino acids. CDR1 SGHAT and CDR2 FQNNGV come from the germline V gene. With V trimmed by 5 bases and J by 2 bases, 3 bases remained unmatched.

This chain joins TRBV6-4 and TRBJ1-1; the D gene is possibly TRBD1 (6 bases). Germline V gene data show CDR1 as MRHNA and CDR2 as SNTAGT. The V end lost 9 bases, the J end lost 5 bases, and 25 bases lay between the germline ends. The CDR3 loop spans 16 amino acids. CDR3 in DNA: TGTGCCAGGAACTGGGGGGACCCAAGTAGGGGGACTGAAGCTTTCTTT. Amino acid sequence: CARNWGDPSRGTEAFF.

The V and J genes are TRBV25-1 and TRBJ2-1; 9 bases align to TRBD2. Trimming cost V 5 bases and J 4 bases; bases outside gene matches: 6. The CDR3 has 15 residues. The germline gives CDR1 MGHDK, CDR2 SYGVNS. CDR3 protein: CASSQGTSSYNEQFF. CDR3 bases: TGTGCCAGCAGTCAGGGGACTAGCTCATACAATGAGCAGTTCTTC. Complete variable domain (other parts from reference TRBV25-1 and TRBJ2-1): EADIYQTPRYLVIGTGKKITLECSQTMGHDKMYWYQQDPGMELHLIHYSYGVNSTEKGDLSSESTVSRIRTEHFPLTLESARPSHTSQYLCASSQGTSSYNEQFFGPGTRLTVL.

V and J are TRBV19 and TRBJ2-1; 7 nucleotides line up with TRBD1. The V and J ends lost 4 bases and 3 bases, in that order; junction bases with no gene match: 6. The length of the CDR3 is 15 residues. Per the germline V gene, CDR1 is LNHDA and CDR2 is SQIVND (reference sequence). CDR3 amino acids: CASSRKDRLYNEQFF. As DNA, the CDR3 is TGTGCCAGTAGTAGGAAGGACAGGCTCTACAATGAGCAGTTCTTC.

V is TRBV29-1 and J is TRBJ2-2; 8 positions agree with TRBD2. V was clipped by 2 bases and J by 6 bases; unmatched bases: 2. This CDR3 is built from 13 residues. Germline CDR1 SQVTM, CDR2 ANQGSEA. The CDR3 sequence: CSVESGGPGELFF. The CDR3 nucleotides are TGCAGCGTTGAATCGGGGGGGCCCGGGGAGCTGTTTTTT.

In this sample, this clone turned up once. This sequence joins TRBV12-2 and TRBJ1-1; the table assigns TRBD1, which was not confirmed against the DNA. TRBV12-2 is noted as a pseudogene. The CDR3 sequence is 14 residues long. CDR3 bases: TGTGCAAGTCGCTTAGGATTGCGGACAGGGTGTGATTTCTTT. It yields the protein CASRLGLRTGCDFF.

CDR3: CASSQDSSGGALETQYF. The CDR3, as DNA: TGCGCCAGCAGCCAAGATTCGAGCGGGGGGGCCTTGGAGACCCAGTACTTC. J is TRBJ2-5 and V is TRBV4-1; the match to TRBD2 covers 10 bases. CDR1 and CDR2 from the germline V gene are MGHRA and YSYEKL. This CDR3 comprises 17 residues. V was clipped by 0 bases and J by 5 bases; unmatched bases: 9.

The chain has TRBV6-1 and TRBJ1-1, with D unclear. This CDR3 is built from 11 residues. V dropped 8 bases and J dropped 5 bases, with 9 bases sitting between them. Germline CDR1 and CDR2: MNHNS and SASEGT. The CDR3 DNA follows: TGTGCCAGCGAATCGGATACTGAAGCTTTCTTT. The encoded protein is CASESDTEAFF.

The gene calls are TRBV4-1 and TRBJ2-7; D call uncertain. The CDR3 has 13 amino acids. Germline CDR1 MGHRA, CDR2 YSYEKL. Trimming stripped 2 bases from V and 4 bases from J, with 9 bases between. The CDR3 DNA sequence: TGCGCCAGCAGCCAAAACGACCTGTACGAGCAGTACTTC. Translated, it gives CASSQNDLYEQYF.

The chain couples TRBV13 to TRBJ1-4; 9 nucleotides line up with TRBD1. This CDR3 has 15 amino acids. With V trimmed by 4 bases and J by 6 bases, 6 bases remained unmatched. In germline, CDR1 is PRHDT, CDR2 FYEKMQ (reference sequence). Here the CDR3 reads CASSSYRGPDEKLFF. The CDR3 region has the DNA TGTGCCAGCAGCTCCTACAGGGGGCCGGATGAAAAACTGTTTTTT.

The rearrangement links TRBV7-9 to TRBJ2-5; D is perhaps TRBD1 (6 bases). Trimming cost V 5 bases and J 4 bases, with 14 bases left between them. This CDR3 has 14 residues. Germline V CDR1 and CDR2: SEHNR, FQNEAQ (reference sequence). The CDR3 region is CASSPAGAGETQYF. In DNA form, the CDR3 reads TGTGCCAGCAGCCCAGCAGGGGCTGGAGAGACCCAGTACTTC.

The CDR3 reads CASSYFQTATGGYTF. CDR3 bases: TGTGCCAGCAGTTACTTCCAGACAGCGACGGGGGGCTACACCTTC. V usage is TRBV6-5 and J usage is TRBJ1-2, with D perhaps TRBD1 (5 bases). The V and J ends lost 1 base and 8 bases respectively, with 17 bases between them. The CDR3 covers 15 residues. Germline V gene sequence: CDR1 MNHEY, CDR2 SVGAGI.

The V gene is TRBV5-6, the J gene TRBJ1-4; 9 nucleotides agree with TRBD1. Germline loops: CDR1 SGHDT, CDR2 YYEEEE. CDR3 size: 14 residues. Germline trimming cut 4 bases from V and 8 bases from J; bases unmatched to any gene: 6. The CDR3 here is CASSPGTGKEKLFF. As DNA, the CDR3 is TGTGCCAGCAGCCCCGGGACAGGGAAAGAAAAACTGTTTTTT.

The CDR3 reads CASSVVTGPNTEAFF. The CDR3 DNA follows: TGTGCCAGCAGCGTAGTAACGGGACCGAACACTGAAGCTTTCTTT. V is TRBV9 and J is TRBJ1-1, with D maybe TRBD1 (5 bases). The CDR3 has 15 residues. V shed 0 bases and J shed 1 base, with 10 bases lying between them. Germline values: CDR1 SGDLS, CDR2 YYNGEE.